There are many counts of the clone carrying this T cell receptor beta chain. V lost 4 bases and J 2 bases, leaving 12 bases between the germline ends. CDR3 length: 14 residues. This entry comes from a study of regulatory T cells in long-lasting Graves disease. According to the study, TCR beta libraries were built with iRepertoire HTBI primers and CDR3-region Arm-PCR. MiXCR, run by TCRdb on the multiplex PCR reads, gives a single entry per CDR3 protein. The data contain a few hundred thousand distinct CDR3 sequences, about a quarter of them singletons. Indicated time point: persistent/refractory GD, antithyroid drugs over 5 years with positive TRAb. Making the TCR library involved RNA that had been extracted from PBMCs.

The specimen comprised peripheral blood mononuclear cells (PBMCs), sampled when the disease was refractory, from a patient treated with antithyroid drugs. The receptor was isolated from a female donor with Graves disease. This chain connects TRBV12-3 or TRBV12-4 to TRBJ2-7; no clear D. Written as DNA, the CDR3 is TGTGCCAGCAGTTCCCAGACGTCCCCCTACGAGCAGTACTTC. Translation gives CASSSQTSPYEQYF.